The source of this T cell receptor beta chain is a study of blood T cell repertoires in COVID-19. Whole-study context: The origin of the acute and convalescent COVID-19 samples was the United States, Italy and Spain. T cells, B-cell-depleted T cells, or PBMCs provided the cDNA or gDNA that served as material.

Authors' processing steps: Amplification from reference gene primers served as the basis for estimated nucleated cell counts. The assay was immunoSEQ multiplex PCR, and TCRdb's table has in-frame clones only and misses some. That table gives V, J and clone size, and the DNA gave D and trimming. Of about 670,000 clones in the sample, approximately 90% were seen once. CDR3 length: 13 amino acids. Germline V gives CDR1 SSHAT, CDR2 FNYEAQ (reference sequence). V was pared by 5 bases and J by 7 bases, with 4 bases of the junction left unmatched. V usage is TRBV7-7 and J usage is TRBJ1-3, with 8 bases that match TRBD1. This clonotype originated in a woman under 30 with acute or convalescent COVID-19. Input material: peripheral blood. The DNA of the CDR3 is TGTGCCAGCAGCCGCCGGACAGGGAACACCATATATTTT. Translation: CASSRRTGNTIYF. The variable domain in full, with the rest retrieved from reference TRBV7-7 and TRBJ1-3, is GAGVSQSPRYKVTKRGQDVTLRCDPISSHATLYWYQQALGQGPEFLTYFNYEAQPDKSGLPSDRFSAERPEGSISTLTIQRTEQRDSAMYRCASSRRTGNTIYFGEGSWLTVV.